This TCR beta chain was found in a study of cytomegalovirus exposure and HLA in healthy donors. Study conclusions and caveats: HLA allele associations emerged for some 16,000 TCR beta sequences in a later analysis, at 0.05 false discovery rate.

The germline V gene encodes CDR1 SGDLS and CDR2 YYNGEE. With V trimmed by 0 bases and J by 5 bases, 2 bases remained unmatched. CDR3 length: 15 residues. This clone was detected once. Its antigen remains unidentified. Researchers ran the PCR with 60 Vbeta and 13 Jbeta primers. Sequencing was performed with immunoSEQ multiplex PCR; in TCRdb, only in-frame clones are kept and a portion is missing. The sample shows approximately 100,000 clones, around 80% of them seen only once. The material sequenced was PBMCs. This clonotype was obtained from a middle-aged man in good health and CMV-seronegative. This sequence joins TRBV9 and TRBJ2-1, with 10 bases identical to TRBD2. The CDR3 sequence is CASSVDSGGHNEQFF. The CDR3 bases are TGTGCCAGCAGCGTAGATAGCGGGGGGCACAATGAGCAGTTCTTC.